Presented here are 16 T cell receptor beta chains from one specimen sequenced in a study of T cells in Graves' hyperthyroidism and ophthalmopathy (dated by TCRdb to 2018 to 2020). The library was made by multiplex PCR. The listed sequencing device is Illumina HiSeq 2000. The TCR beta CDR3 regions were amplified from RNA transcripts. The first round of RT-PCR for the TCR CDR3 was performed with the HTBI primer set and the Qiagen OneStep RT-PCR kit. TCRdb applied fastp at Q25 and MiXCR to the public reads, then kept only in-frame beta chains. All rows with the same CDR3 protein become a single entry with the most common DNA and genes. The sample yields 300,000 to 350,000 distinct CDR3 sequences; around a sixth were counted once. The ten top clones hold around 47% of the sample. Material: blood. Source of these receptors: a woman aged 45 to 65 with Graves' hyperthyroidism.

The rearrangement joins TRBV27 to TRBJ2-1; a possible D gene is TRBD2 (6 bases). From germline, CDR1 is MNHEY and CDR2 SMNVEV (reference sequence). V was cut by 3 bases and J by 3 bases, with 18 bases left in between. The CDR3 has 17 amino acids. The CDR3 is CASSFSGGHPHYNEQFF. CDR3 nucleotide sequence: TGTGCCAGCAGTTTTTCCGGGGGTCACCCGCACTACAATGAGCAGTTCTTC.

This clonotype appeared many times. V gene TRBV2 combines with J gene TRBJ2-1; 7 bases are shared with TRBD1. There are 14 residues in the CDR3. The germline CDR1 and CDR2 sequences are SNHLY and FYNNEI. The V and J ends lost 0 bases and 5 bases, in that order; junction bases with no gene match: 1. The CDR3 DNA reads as TGTGCCAGCAGTGAAGCTGGGACAGACAATGAGCAGTTCTTC. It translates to CASSEAGTDNEQFF.

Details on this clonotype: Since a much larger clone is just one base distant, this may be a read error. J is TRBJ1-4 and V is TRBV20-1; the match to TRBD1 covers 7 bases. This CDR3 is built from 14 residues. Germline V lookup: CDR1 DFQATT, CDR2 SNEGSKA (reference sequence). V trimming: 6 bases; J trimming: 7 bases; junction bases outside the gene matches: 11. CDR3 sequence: CSARPGQSSEKLFF. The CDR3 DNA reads TGCAGTGCGAGACCGGGACAGTCTAGTGAAAAACTGTTTTTT.

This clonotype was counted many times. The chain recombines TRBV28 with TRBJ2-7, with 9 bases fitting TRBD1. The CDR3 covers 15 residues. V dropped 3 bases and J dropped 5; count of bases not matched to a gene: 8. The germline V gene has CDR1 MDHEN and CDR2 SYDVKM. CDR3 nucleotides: TGTGCCAGCAGTTTTCTGGGACAGGGTTTTAACGAGCAGTACTTC. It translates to CASSFLGQGFNEQYF.

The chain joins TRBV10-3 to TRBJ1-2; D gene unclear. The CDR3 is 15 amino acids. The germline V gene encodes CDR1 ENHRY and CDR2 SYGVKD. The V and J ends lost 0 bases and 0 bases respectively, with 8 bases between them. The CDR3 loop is CAISESPGSNYGYTF. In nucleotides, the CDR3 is TGTGCCATCAGTGAGTCCCCGGGATCTAACTATGGCTACACCTTC.

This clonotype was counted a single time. CDR3 sequence (DNA): TGTGCCAGTGGCATGGGAGGCAATGAGCAGTTCTTC. Amino acids: CASGMGGNEQFF. This rearrangement joins TRBV19 to TRBJ2-1; TRBD2 might be the D (6 bases). Looked up from germline, CDR1 is LNHDA and CDR2 is SQIVND (reference sequence). Between the trimmed V and J ends, which lost 8 bases and 6 bases, there was a span of 11 bases. This CDR3 has 12 residues.

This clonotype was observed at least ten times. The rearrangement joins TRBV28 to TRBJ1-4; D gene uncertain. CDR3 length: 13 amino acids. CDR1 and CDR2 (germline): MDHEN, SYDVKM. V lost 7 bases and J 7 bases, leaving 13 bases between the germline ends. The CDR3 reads CASTSHQIEKLFF. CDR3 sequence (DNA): TGTGCCAGCACCTCGCACCAAATTGAAAAACTGTTTTTT.

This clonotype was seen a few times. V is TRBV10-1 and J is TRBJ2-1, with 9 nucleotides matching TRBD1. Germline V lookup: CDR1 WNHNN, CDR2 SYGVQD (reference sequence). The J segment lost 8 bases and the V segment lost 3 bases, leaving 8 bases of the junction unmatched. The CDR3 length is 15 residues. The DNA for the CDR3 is TGCGCCAGCAGTGAACCGGGACAGGGCATCGATGAGCAGTTCTTC. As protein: CASSEPGQGIDEQFF.

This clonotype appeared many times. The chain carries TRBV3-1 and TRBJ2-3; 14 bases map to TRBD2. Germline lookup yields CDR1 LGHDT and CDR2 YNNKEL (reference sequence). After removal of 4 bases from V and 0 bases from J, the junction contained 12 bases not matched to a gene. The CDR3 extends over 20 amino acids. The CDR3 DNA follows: TGTGCCAGCAGCCTAGAGGCCGGGACTAGCGGGAGCGCTAGCACAGATACGCAGTATTTT. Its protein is CASSLEAGTSGSASTDTQYF.

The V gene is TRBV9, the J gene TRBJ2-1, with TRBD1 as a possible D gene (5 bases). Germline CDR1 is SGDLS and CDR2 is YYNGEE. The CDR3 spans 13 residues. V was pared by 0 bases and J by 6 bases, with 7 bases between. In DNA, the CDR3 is TGTGCCAGCAGCGTAGCTACAGGCAATGAGCAGTTCTTC. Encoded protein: CASSVATGNEQFF. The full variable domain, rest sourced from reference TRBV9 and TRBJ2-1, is DSGVTQTPKHLITATGQRVTLRCSPRSGDLSVYWYQQSLDQGLQFLIQYYNGEERAKGNILERFSAQQFPDLHSELNLSSLELGDSALYFCASSVATGNEQFFGPGTRLTVL.

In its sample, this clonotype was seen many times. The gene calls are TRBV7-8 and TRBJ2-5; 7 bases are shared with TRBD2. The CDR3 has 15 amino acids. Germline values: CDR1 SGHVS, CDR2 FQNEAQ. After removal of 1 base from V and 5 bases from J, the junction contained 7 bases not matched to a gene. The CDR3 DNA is TGTGCCAGCAGCTTAGAGAGCGGGGTGGGTGAGACCCAGTACTTC. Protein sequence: CASSLESGVGETQYF.

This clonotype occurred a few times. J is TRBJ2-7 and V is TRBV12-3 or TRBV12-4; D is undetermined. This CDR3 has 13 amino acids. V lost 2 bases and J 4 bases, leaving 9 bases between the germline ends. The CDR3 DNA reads TGTGCCAGCAGTTTATTTGAGGCATACGAGCAGTACTTC. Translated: CASSLFEAYEQYF.

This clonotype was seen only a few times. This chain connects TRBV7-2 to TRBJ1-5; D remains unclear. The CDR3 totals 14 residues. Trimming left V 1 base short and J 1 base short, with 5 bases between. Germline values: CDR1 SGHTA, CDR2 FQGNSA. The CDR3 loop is CASSLGWSNQPQHF. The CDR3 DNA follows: TGTGCCAGCAGCTTAGGCTGGAGCAATCAGCCCCAGCATTTT.

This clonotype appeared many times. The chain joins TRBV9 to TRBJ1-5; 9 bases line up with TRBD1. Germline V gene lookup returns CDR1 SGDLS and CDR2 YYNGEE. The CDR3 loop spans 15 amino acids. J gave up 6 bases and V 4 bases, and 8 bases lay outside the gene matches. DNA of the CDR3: TGTGCCAGCAGCCGGGACAGGGAGGTGGGTCAGCCCCAGCATTTT. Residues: CASSRDREVGQPQHF.

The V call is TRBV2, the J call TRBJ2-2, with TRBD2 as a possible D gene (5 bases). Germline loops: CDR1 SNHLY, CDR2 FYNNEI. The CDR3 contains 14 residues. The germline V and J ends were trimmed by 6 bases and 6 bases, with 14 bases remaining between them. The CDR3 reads CASSDSSFAGELFF. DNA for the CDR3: TGTGCCAGCAGCGACTCTAGCTTCGCCGGGGAGCTGTTTTTT.

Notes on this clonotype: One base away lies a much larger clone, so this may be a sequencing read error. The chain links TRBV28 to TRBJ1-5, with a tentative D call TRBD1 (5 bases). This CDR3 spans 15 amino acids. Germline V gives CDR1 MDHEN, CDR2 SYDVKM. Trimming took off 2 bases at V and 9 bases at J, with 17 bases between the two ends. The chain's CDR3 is CASSLRGSGDRPQHF. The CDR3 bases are TGTGCCAGCAGTTTAAGGGGATCGGGTGATCGGCCCCAGCATTTT.